The 32 T cell receptor beta chains reported below all come from one sample, sequenced in a study of OX40 agonist ivuxolimab in advanced cancers. Using immunoSEQ multiplex PCR, the repertoire was profiled, and TCRdb retains in-frame clones only, with some absent. The data show 55,000 or so clones, 86% seen once. The sample was CD4+ or CD8+ T cells sorted from blood, taken in a trial of the OX40 agonist ivuxolimab. These receptors came from an adult with an advanced solid tumor such as melanoma, head and neck, liver or kidney cancer.

J is TRBJ2-3 and V is TRBV5-4, with 9 bases identical to TRBD1. Losses at the gene ends were 4 bases for V and 5 bases for J; bases not matched to a gene: 8. CDR1 and CDR2 (germline): SGHNT, YYREEE (reference sequence). The CDR3 runs to 15 residues. The CDR3 nucleotides read TGTGCCAGCAGCCTTAGGGGACAGGGAGGAGATACGCAGTATTTT. Translation: CASSLRGQGGDTQYF.

The chain recombines TRBV2 with TRBJ2-7, with TRBD2 identical over 10 bases. Losses at the gene ends were 4 bases for V and 2 bases for J; bases not matched to a gene: 5. Germline CDR1 SNHLY, CDR2 FYNNEI. CDR3 size: 15 residues. The CDR3, as DNA: TGTGCCAGCAGTGTCGGACTAGCGGACGCCTACGAGCAGTACTTC. This encodes CASSVGLADAYEQYF.

This CDR3 is CSVGGQRDPNEQFF. The CDR3 DNA is TGCAGCGTAGGGGGACAGCGGGACCCCAATGAGCAGTTCTTC. This chain connects TRBV29-1 to TRBJ2-1; D possibly uses TRBD1 or TRBD2 (7 bases each). This CDR3 has 14 residues. Deletions cut 6 bases from V and 6 bases from J, with 18 bases between. Looked up from germline, CDR1 is SQVTM and CDR2 is ANQGSEA.

The CDR3: CASRRQGAGEKLFF. For the CDR3, the DNA is TGTGCCAGCAGGCGTCAGGGGGCTGGGGAAAAACTGTTTTTT. The chain uses TRBV11-2 and TRBJ1-4; 8 nucleotides agree with TRBD1. The CDR3 runs to 14 residues. CDR1 is SGHAT, CDR2 FQNNGV, per germline. V gave up 6 bases and J gave up 8 bases; unmatched junction bases: 8. The full variable domain, in which reference TRBV11-2 and TRBJ1-4 provide the parts outside the CDR3, is EAGVAQSPRYKIIEKRQSVAFWCNPISGHATLYWYQQILGQGPKLLIQFQNNGVVDDSQLPKDRFSAERLKGVDSTLKIQPAKLEDSAVYLCASRRQGAGEKLFFGSGTQLSVL.

J is TRBJ2-1 and V is TRBV5-1; 8 bases are shared with TRBD2. CDR1 and CDR2 (germline): SGHRS, YFSETQ. The J segment lost 7 bases and the V segment lost 2 bases, leaving 5 bases of the junction unmatched. The CDR3 length is 14 residues. The CDR3 is CASSFKAGVNEQFF. The CDR3 coding sequence is TGCGCCAGCAGCTTCAAAGCGGGGGTGAATGAGCAGTTCTTC.

This sequence joins TRBV30 and TRBJ2-7, with a tentative D call TRBD2 (5 bases). CDR3 length equals 11 residues. Germline V gives CDR1 GTSNPN, CDR2 SVGIG (reference sequence). The germline V and J ends were trimmed by 2 bases and 4 bases, with 6 bases remaining between them. The CDR3 sequence: CAWSSGYEQYF. In nucleotides, the CDR3 is TGTGCCTGGAGTTCGGGGTACGAGCAGTACTTC.

This chain uses TRBV19 with TRBJ2-1; 10 bases are a match to TRBD2. The CDR3 sequence is 15 residues long. V lost 4 bases and J lost 5; bases outside the gene matches: 5. CDR1 and CDR2 from the germline V gene are LNHDA and SQIVND (reference sequence). The CDR3 DNA follows: TGTGCCAGTAGTAGTGGACTAGCGGCGAACAATGAGCAGTTCTTC. This translates into CASSSGLAANNEQFF.

This clone showed up just a few times. This rearrangement joins TRBV5-6 to TRBJ1-2; TRBD1 might be the D (6 bases). This CDR3 is 14 amino acids long. Between the trimmed V and J ends, which lost 0 bases and 4 bases, there was a span of 10 bases. Germline V gene data show CDR1 as SGHDT and CDR2 as YYEEEE. The CDR3: CASSLAQGTYGYTF. The CDR3 region has the DNA TGTGCCAGCAGCTTGGCGCAGGGGACCTATGGCTACACCTTC.

The V and J genes are TRBV27 and TRBJ1-1; D is undetermined. Per the germline V gene, CDR1 is MNHEY and CDR2 is SMNVEV (reference sequence). Deletions cut 0 bases from V and 0 bases from J, with 11 bases between. The CDR3 contains 16 residues. CDR3 region: CASSLSYSTMNTEAFF. DNA of the CDR3: TGTGCCAGCAGTTTATCGTACAGTACTATGAACACTGAAGCTTTCTTT.

Within the sample, this clone is medium-sized. This sequence joins TRBV5-1 and TRBJ1-2, with D possibly matching TRBD1 (5 bases). CDR1 and CDR2 from the germline V gene are SGHRS and YFSETQ. CDR3 size: 12 residues. Trimming removed 7 bases from V and 2 bases from J, with 9 bases in between. This CDR3 is CASRRDNYGYTF. The CDR3 DNA reads as TGCGCCAGCCGCCGGGACAACTATGGCTACACCTTC.

The chain combines TRBV5-6 with TRBJ2-1; D possibly corresponds to TRBD2 (5 bases). This CDR3 spans 15 amino acids. Germline V gene lookup returns CDR1 SGHDT and CDR2 YYEEEE. Trimming left V 2 bases short and J 6 bases short, with 15 bases between. CDR3 sequence (DNA): TGTGCCAGCAGCTTTGGCGGGTCCCCTATCAATGAGCAGTTCTTC. Protein product: CASSFGGSPINEQFF.

This chain links TRBV2 with TRBJ2-7; TRBD2 matches at 9 bases. CDR1 is SNHLY and CDR2 is FYNNEI in the germline V gene. The CDR3 extends over 15 amino acids. V was pared by 2 bases and J by 2 bases, with 4 bases of the junction left unmatched. In nucleotides, the CDR3 is TGTGCCAGCAGTGAAAGGCTAGCGGGGCCCTACGAGCAGTACTTC. Translation: CASSERLAGPYEQYF.

The rearrangement uses TRBV7-2 and TRBJ2-1; 8 bases agree with TRBD1. This CDR3 has 13 amino acids. The V and J ends lost 5 bases and 9 bases, in that order; junction bases with no gene match: 6. Germline V CDR1 and CDR2: SGHTA, FQGNSA. CDR3 residues: CASSPQGATEQFF. CDR3 nucleotides: TGTGCCAGCAGCCCCCAGGGGGCCACTGAGCAGTTCTTC.

CDR3 residues: CASSFTRDTDTQYF. DNA for the CDR3: TGTGCCAGCAGCTTCACACGGGACACAGATACGCAGTATTTT. The J gene is TRBJ2-3, the V gene TRBV5-5; a weak D match, TRBD2 (5 bases). Germline loops: CDR1 SGHKS, CDR2 YYEKEE (reference sequence). V gave up 2 bases and J gave up 2 bases, with 9 bases separating them. The CDR3 loop spans 14 amino acids.

V usage is TRBV19 and J usage is TRBJ1-1, with no clear D. Germline V CDR1 and CDR2: LNHDA, SQIVND (reference sequence). This CDR3 spans 15 amino acids. V was shortened by 10 bases and J by 1 base, with 19 bases between the two germline ends. The CDR3 here is CATVIRSPSNTEAFF. CDR3 coding DNA: TGTGCCACCGTCATCCGGTCCCCTTCGAACACTGAAGCTTTCTTT.

This clone was counted once. V and J are TRBV5-1 and TRBJ1-2; TRBD1 matches at 9 bases. The germline V gene has CDR1 SGHRS and CDR2 YFSETQ. This CDR3 region has 14 residues. With V trimmed by 6 bases and J by 4 bases, 7 bases remained unmatched. CDR3 in DNA: TGCGCCAGCAAGGTAACAGGGGGCCTCTATGGCTACACCTTC. Protein sequence: CASKVTGGLYGYTF.

CDR3 residues: CASSDGEGATDTQYF. The CDR3 DNA reads as TGTGCCAGCAGTGACGGTGAGGGGGCCACAGATACGCAGTATTTT. The rearrangement links TRBV6-4 to TRBJ2-3; 7 nucleotides line up with TRBD1. CDR1 MRHNA and CDR2 SNTAGT come from the germline V gene. V was pared by 2 bases and J by 2 bases, with 4 bases of the junction left unmatched. The CDR3 has 15 amino acids.

A single count supports this clone. The genes are TRBV5-1 and TRBJ1-5; a weak D match, TRBD1 (6 bases). Per the germline V gene, CDR1 is SGHRS and CDR2 is YFSETQ. CDR3 length: 15 amino acids. The V end lost 1 base, the J end lost 7 bases, and 15 bases lay between the germline ends. CDR3 loop: CASSLLGGQGQPQHF. CDR3 sequence (DNA): TGCGCCAGCAGCTTGCTTGGGGGGCAGGGACAGCCCCAGCATTTT.

V usage is TRBV10-1 and J usage is TRBJ2-3, with 7 bases that match TRBD2. Losses at the gene ends were 3 bases for V and 4 bases for J; bases not matched to a gene: 7. This CDR3 has 15 amino acids. Germline V gene sequence: CDR1 WNHNN, CDR2 SYGVQD (reference sequence). The CDR3 DNA reads as TGCGCCAGCAGTGATGCCGGGGGGAGCGCAGATACGCAGTATTTT. It yields the protein CASSDAGGSADTQYF.

The chain uses TRBV5-5 and TRBJ2-5; TRBD1 might be the D (5 bases). Trimming removed 1 base at V and 5 bases at J, with 15 bases between. Germline CDR1 SGHKS, CDR2 YYEKEE (reference sequence). The CDR3 covers 15 residues. The DNA of the CDR3 is TGTGCCAGCAGCTTGAGCTGGGGCCTGCCGGAGACCCAGTACTTC. Translating it yields CASSLSWGLPETQYF.

This sequence joins TRBV28 and TRBJ1-1; perhaps TRBD1 as D (5 bases). CDR3 length: 14 amino acids. The V and J ends lost 2 bases and 1 base respectively, with 8 bases between them. Germline V lookup: CDR1 MDHEN, CDR2 SYDVKM. The DNA of the CDR3 is TGTGCCAGCAGTTTAGTAGGACAGAACACTGAAGCTTTCTTT. Translation gives CASSLVGQNTEAFF.

This rearrangement joins TRBV28 to TRBJ1-5; D is uncertain. The germline V gene has CDR1 MDHEN and CDR2 SYDVKM. The CDR3 runs to 15 residues. Trimming left V 7 bases short and J 2 bases short, with 15 bases between. The CDR3 nucleotides are TGTGCCAGCACCCTACCCGGGGTGGGCAATCAGCCCCAGCATTTT. Its protein product is CASTLPGVGNQPQHF.

V and J are TRBV6-4 and TRBJ2-1, with D tentatively TRBD2 (7 bases). The CDR3 sequence is 15 residues long. V shed 0 bases and J shed 3 bases, with 9 bases lying between them. Germline V lookup: CDR1 MRHNA, CDR2 SNTAGT. This chain's CDR3 is CASSDSGGHYNEQFF. The CDR3 DNA follows: TGTGCCAGCAGTGACTCCGGGGGGCACTACAATGAGCAGTTCTTC.

The gene calls are TRBV4-2 and TRBJ1-2, with TRBD1 identical over 7 bases. Germline V gives CDR1 LGHNA, CDR2 YNFKEQ. CDR3 length: 15 residues. V shed 1 base and J 5 bases; nucleotides not matched to a gene: 7. The chain's CDR3 is CASSQVEGGEYGYTF. CDR3 DNA sequence: TGTGCCAGCAGCCAAGTTGAAGGGGGCGAGTATGGCTACACCTTC.

The J gene is TRBJ2-2, the V gene TRBV9; TRBD1 might be the D (5 bases). V was shortened by 0 bases and J by 5 bases, with 11 bases between the two germline ends. Germline V gene data show CDR1 as SGDLS and CDR2 as YYNGEE. CDR3 length: 15 residues. CDR3 in DNA: TGTGCCAGCAGCGTAGGGCAGGGAATAACCGGGGAGCTGTTTTTT. Protein: CASSVGQGITGELFF.

The rearrangement joins TRBV5-1 to TRBJ1-5; TRBD1 aligns across 12 bases. The V gene's germline CDR1 is SGHRS and CDR2 YFSETQ. The CDR3 spans 16 residues. Trimming removed 4 bases from V and 6 bases from J; junction bases left unmatched: 8. Here the CDR3 DNA reads TGCGCCAGCAGCCTGCATGGGACAGGGGGCGGTCAGCCCCAGCATTTT. Its protein is CASSLHGTGGGQPQHF.

CDR3 amino acids: CASSEDRRSPLHF. CDR3 in DNA: TGTGCCAGCAGTGAGGACAGACGGTCACCCCTCCACTTT. This chain connects TRBV6-5 to TRBJ1-6; TRBD1 might be the D (6 bases). V was shortened by 5 bases and J by 10 bases, with 12 bases between the two germline ends. The CDR3 length is 13 residues. CDR1 MNHEY and CDR2 SVGAGI come from the germline V gene.

This clone has only a few counts. The chain combines TRBV19 with TRBJ2-2; D is unresolved. V was cut by 3 bases and J by 5 bases, with 10 bases left in between. The CDR3 contains 14 residues. Germline assignment: CDR1 LNHDA and CDR2 SQIVND (reference sequence). The CDR3 sequence: CASSIQARTGELFF. The CDR3 region has the DNA TGTGCCAGTAGTATCCAGGCTAGGACCGGGGAGCTGTTTTTT.

The chain combines TRBV5-4 with TRBJ2-1, with 7 positions matching TRBD1. V was pared by 4 bases and J by 7 bases, with 5 bases of the junction left unmatched. This CDR3 comprises 13 residues. Germline CDR1 is SGHNT and CDR2 is YYREEE (reference sequence). The CDR3 region has the DNA TGTGCCAGCAGCGGGGGACAGATTAATGAGCAGTTCTTC. Translation gives CASSGGQINEQFF.

A word on this clone: The same CDR3 also results from other DNA sequences found in this sample. The genes are TRBV7-7 and TRBJ2-5; 7 nucleotides match TRBD1. V dropped 3 bases and J dropped 2; count of bases not matched to a gene: 0. CDR3 size: 13 residues. Germline loops: CDR1 SSHAT, CDR2 FNYEAQ (reference sequence). This chain's CDR3 is CASSLGQQETQYF. CDR3 coding DNA: TGTGCCAGCAGCTTGGGACAGCAAGAGACCCAGTACTTC.

The chain employs TRBV18 and TRBJ2-2; maybe TRBD1 (5 bases). There are 14 residues in the CDR3. Trimming left V 6 bases short and J 8 bases short, with 16 bases between. The germline CDR1 and CDR2 sequences are KGHSH and LQKENI. This CDR3 reads CASSLKQASGELFF. The CDR3 DNA reads as TGTGCCAGCTCCCTCAAACAGGCTTCGGGGGAGCTGTTTTTT.

The gene calls are TRBV14 and TRBJ1-1; D unresolved. Per germline, CDR1 SGHDN and CDR2 FVKESK. The CDR3 has 15 residues. Deletions cut 1 base from V and 3 bases from J, with 12 bases between. CDR3: CASSQVGPVYTEAFF. CDR3 sequence (DNA): TGTGCCAGCAGCCAAGTCGGTCCCGTTTACACTGAAGCTTTCTTT. The full variable domain, rest sourced from reference TRBV14 and TRBJ1-1, is EAGVTQFPSHSVIEKGQTVTLRCDPISGHDNLYWYRRVMGKEIKFLLHFVKESKQDESGMPNNRFLAERTGGTYSTLKVQPAELEDSGVYFCASSQVGPVYTEAFFGQGTRLTVV.